Given below is one T cell receptor beta chain in context. This sample is drawn from a study of technical replicates of blood from several donors. The CDR3 contains 16 residues. V lost 0 bases to trimming and J lost 6 bases, with 17 bases between them. CDR1 and CDR2 from the germline V gene are MNHEY and SVGAGI. Assay: immunoSEQ multiplex PCR; the TCRdb copy retains only in-frame clones and omits some. The table has about 44,000 clones, around 96% seen once. This chain links TRBV6-5 with TRBJ2-5, with a possible D match to TRBD2 (5 bases). This receptor was obtained from a human donor in good health. Sequenced material: T cells isolated from PBMCs. CDR3 sequence reads: CASSYSYGESWQTQYF. In DNA form, the CDR3 reads TGTGCCAGCAGTTACTCGTATGGGGAGAGTTGGCAGACCCAGTACTTC.